This entry concerns a single T cell receptor (beta chain). The antigen is unknown. Profiled with immunoSEQ multiplex PCR; TCRdb holds only in-frame clones, not every one. The sample holds about 34,000 clones; about 75% are singletons and the top ten take 6.6%. The data originate from a study of vaccination effects on CD4 cells after COVID-19. Overall study: Samples were collected from a few convalescent patients early and late following vaccination. Wells of around 2 million PBMC each were grown with around 10 IU/ml IL-2 and roughly 10 ug/ml peptides. Study-wide findings and caveats: At late timepoints after vaccination, vaccine- and infection-induced clones shrank markedly.

The germline CDR1 and CDR2 sequences are SGHTA and FQGNSA. CDR3 size: 14 residues. The V end was cut by 5 bases, the J end by 6 bases, with 14 bases between. With about 9 days of culture completed, CD4+ T cells were isolated. By PCR, the person was confirmed to have had SARS-CoV-2 infection between March and December 2020. Vaccine administered to participants consisted of two doses of either BNT162b2 or mRNA-1273. Days 3 and 7 saw half the medium replaced with IL-2 medium. The source is a human donor who had a prior SARS-CoV-2 infection. This material consisted of CD4+ T cells from PBMCs cultured without peptide, taken after COVID-19 vaccination. The chain is built from TRBV7-2 and TRBJ1-5, with D hard to call. CDR3 residues: CASSISGGRQPQHF. Here the CDR3 DNA reads TGTGCCAGCAGCATCTCGGGAGGGCGTCAGCCCCAGCATTTT. The variable domain in full, with the rest retrieved from reference TRBV7-2 and TRBJ1-5, is GAGVSQSPSNKVTEKGKDVELRCDPISGHTALYWYRQSLGQGLEFLIYFQGNSAPDKSGLPSDRFSAERTGGSVSTLTIQRTQQEDSAVYLCASSISGGRQPQHFGDGTRLSIL.